This T cell receptor (beta chain) was identified during a study of cytomegalovirus exposure and HLA in healthy donors. Study-level findings and limits: Rates of TCR association differed by HLA locus in a later analysis, with DRB1 highest and HLA-C lowest. The availability of immune exposure information extended only to CMV serostatus.

To note about this clone: Its antigen is not known.

This CDR3 spans 14 amino acids. Germline V gene data show CDR1 as MNHEY and CDR2 as SVGAGI. Trimming shortened V by 8 bases and J by 3 bases, and 16 bases separated the two germline ends. With 60 Vbeta and 13 Jbeta primers, the PCR was carried out. This table comes from immunoSEQ multiplex PCR, and its TCRdb copy is limited to in-frame clones, with some not included. Of approximately 44,000 clones listed, about nine tenths were seen once; the top ten hold about 8%. Sample: PBMCs. J is TRBJ1-2 and V is TRBV6-5; D remains unclear. This receptor was identified in a woman in her 40s in good health and CMV-seropositive. CDR3 residues: CASGQPGGDYGYTF. The DNA for the CDR3 is TGTGCCAGCGGCCAACCCGGAGGAGACTATGGCTACACCTTC.